This T cell receptor beta chain was profiled in a study of cytotoxic CD8 clonotypes in ibrutinib-treated CLL. Study-wide background: Mean per-sample yields comprised 255,043 productive templates and tens of thousands of productive rearrangements.

Method: immunoSEQ multiplex PCR; TCRdb's copy keeps in-frame clones and lacks some. The table lists approximately 160,000 clones, over 75% of them singletons. The germline V gene encodes CDR1 LNHDA and CDR2 SQIVND (reference sequence). The CDR3 runs to 18 residues. After removal of 0 bases from V and 2 bases from J, the junction contained 9 bases not matched to a gene. The chain is built from TRBV19 and TRBJ2-3; 9 nucleotides match TRBD1. This receptor was identified in a human donor with chronic lymphocytic leukemia. The source was PBMCs, collected at disease progression, from a patient treated with ibrutinib. The CDR3 sequence: CASSIDRGTGPHTDTQYF. The CDR3 region has the DNA TGTGCCAGTAGTATAGATCGCGGGACAGGGCCTCACACAGATACGCAGTATTTT.